This record looks at one T cell receptor beta chain sequence and its context. Its antigen is as yet unknown. The V segment lost 4 bases and the J segment 5 bases; nucleotides outside the gene matches: 7. The CDR3 extends over 15 amino acids. Per the germline V gene, CDR1 is LNHDA and CDR2 is SQIVND (reference sequence). These data come from a study of T cell responses to AZD1222 COVID-19 vaccine. Study results and limitations: Donors were mostly white British, more females; clonal diversity possibly underestimated. Among spike-specific TCRs, nearly half reportedly target unmutated variant regions.

Assay: immunoSEQ multiplex PCR; the TCRdb copy retains only in-frame clones and omits some. This table holds some 94,000 clones, approximately 90% found once. This chain joins TRBV19 and TRBJ2-2; 7 bases are a match to TRBD1. The receptor's source is an adult in good health. The sample was peripheral blood, taken on day 0 of AZD1222 vaccination. The CDR3 nucleotides are TGTGCCAGTAGTACCGGGACAGTTCCTACCGGGGAGCTGTTTTTT. Protein product: CASSTGTVPTGELFF.